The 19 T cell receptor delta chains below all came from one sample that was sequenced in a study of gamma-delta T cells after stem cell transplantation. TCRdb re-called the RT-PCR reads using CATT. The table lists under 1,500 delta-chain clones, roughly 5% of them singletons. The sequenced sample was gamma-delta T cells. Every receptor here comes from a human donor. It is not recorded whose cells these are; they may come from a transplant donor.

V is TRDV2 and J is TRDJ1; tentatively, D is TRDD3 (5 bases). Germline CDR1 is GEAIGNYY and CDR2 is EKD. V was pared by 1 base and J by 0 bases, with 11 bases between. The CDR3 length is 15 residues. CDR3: CACDTVGTNTDKLIF. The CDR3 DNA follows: TGTGCCTGTGACACTGTGGGGACCAACACCGATAAACTCATCTTT.

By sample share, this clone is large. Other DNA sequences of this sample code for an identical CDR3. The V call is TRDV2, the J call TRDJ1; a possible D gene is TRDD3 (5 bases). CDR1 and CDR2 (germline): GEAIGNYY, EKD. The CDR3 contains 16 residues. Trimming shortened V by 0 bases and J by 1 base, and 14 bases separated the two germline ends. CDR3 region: CACDTVDPGGTDKLIF. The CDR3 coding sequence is TGTGCCTGTGACACCGTTGATCCGGGGGGCACCGATAAACTCATCTTT.

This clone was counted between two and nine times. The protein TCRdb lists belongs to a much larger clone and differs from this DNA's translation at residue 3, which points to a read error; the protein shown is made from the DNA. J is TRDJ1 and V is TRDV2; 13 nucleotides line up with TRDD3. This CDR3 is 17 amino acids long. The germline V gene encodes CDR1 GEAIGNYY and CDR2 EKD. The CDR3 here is CARDPVLGDTGTDKLIF. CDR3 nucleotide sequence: TGTGCCCGTGACCCGGTACTGGGGGATACGGGAACCGATAAACTCATCTTT.

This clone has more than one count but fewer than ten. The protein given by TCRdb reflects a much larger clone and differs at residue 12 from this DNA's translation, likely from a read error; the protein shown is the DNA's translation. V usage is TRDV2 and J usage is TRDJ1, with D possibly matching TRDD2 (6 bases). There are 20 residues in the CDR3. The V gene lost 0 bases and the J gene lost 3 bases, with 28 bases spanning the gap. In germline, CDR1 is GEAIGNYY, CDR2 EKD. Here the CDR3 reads CACDTVHPTSGLRGADKLIF. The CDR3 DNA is TGTGCCTGTGACACCGTGCATCCTACGTCGGGGCTACGCGGGGCCGATAAACTCATCTTT.

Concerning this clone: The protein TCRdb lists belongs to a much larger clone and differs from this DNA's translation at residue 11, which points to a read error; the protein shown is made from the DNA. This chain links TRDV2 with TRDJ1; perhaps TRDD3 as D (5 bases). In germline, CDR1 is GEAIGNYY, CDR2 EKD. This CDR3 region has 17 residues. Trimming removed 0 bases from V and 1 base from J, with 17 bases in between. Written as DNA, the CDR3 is TGTGCCTGTGACACCGTAACGCGGGGGGTGTGCACCGATAAACTCATCTTT. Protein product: CACDTVTRGVCTDKLIF.

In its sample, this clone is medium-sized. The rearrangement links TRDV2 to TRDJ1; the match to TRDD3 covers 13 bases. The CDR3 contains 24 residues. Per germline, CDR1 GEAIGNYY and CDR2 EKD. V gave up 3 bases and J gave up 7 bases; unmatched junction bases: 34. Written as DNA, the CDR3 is TGTGCCTGTGACCCCATGAGATTACTGGGGGACACCGACTGGGGGATACGCAATCAGGGTAAACTCATCTTT. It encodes CACDPMRLLGDTDWGIRNQGKLIF.

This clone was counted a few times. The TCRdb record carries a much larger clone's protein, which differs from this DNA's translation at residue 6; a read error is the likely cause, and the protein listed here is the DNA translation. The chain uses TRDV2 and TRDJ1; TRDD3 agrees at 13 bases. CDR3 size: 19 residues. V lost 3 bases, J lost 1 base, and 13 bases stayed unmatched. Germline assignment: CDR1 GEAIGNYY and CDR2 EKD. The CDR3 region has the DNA TGTGCCTGTGACTCCGAACTGGGGGATACGCTGGTTACCACCGATAAACTCATCTTT. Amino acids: CACDSELGDTLVTTDKLIF.

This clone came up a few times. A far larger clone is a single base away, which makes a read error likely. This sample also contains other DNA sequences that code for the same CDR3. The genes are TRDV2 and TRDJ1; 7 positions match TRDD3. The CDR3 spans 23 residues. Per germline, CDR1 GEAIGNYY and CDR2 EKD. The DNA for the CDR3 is TGTGCCTGCGACACCGTCTCCGGGGCCGGACATGGGGGAAATGGGTTGTACACCGATAAACTCATCTTT. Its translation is CACDTVSGAGHGGNGLYTDKLIF.

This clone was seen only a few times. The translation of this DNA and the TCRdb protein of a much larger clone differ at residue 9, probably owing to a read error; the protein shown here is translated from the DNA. The CDR3 bases are TGTGCCTGTGACACCATTGTGCCGTGGGGCGATAAACTCATCTTT. Its translation: CACDTIVPWGDKLIF. The J gene is TRDJ1, the V gene TRDV2; TRDD3 might be the D (5 bases). V was shortened by 0 bases and J by 4 bases, with 14 bases between the two germline ends. CDR1 and CDR2 from the germline V gene are GEAIGNYY and EKD. This CDR3 is 15 amino acids long.

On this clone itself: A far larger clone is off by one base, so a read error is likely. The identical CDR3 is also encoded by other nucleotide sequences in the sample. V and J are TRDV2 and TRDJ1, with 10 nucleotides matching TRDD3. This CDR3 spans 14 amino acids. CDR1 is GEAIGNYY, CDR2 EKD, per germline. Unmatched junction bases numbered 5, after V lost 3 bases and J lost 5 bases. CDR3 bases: TGTGCCTGTGACCTTACTGGGGGATCGGATAAACTCATCTTT. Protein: CACDLTGGSDKLIF.

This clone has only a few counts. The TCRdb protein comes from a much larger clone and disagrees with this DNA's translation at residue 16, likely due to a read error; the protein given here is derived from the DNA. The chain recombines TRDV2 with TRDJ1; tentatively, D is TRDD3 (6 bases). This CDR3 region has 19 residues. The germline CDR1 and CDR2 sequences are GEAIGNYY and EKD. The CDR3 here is CACDTVSRLGDRRTDTLIF. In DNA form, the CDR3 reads TGTGCCTGTGACACCGTCTCAAGGCTCGGGGATCGGAGGACCGATACACTCATCTTT.

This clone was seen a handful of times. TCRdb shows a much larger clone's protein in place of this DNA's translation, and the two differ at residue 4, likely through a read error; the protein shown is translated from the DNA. The CDR3 region has the DNA TGTGCCTGTGCCACCGTTGACCAAACCGATAAACTCATCTTT. As protein: CACATVDQTDKLIF. The chain couples TRDV2 to TRDJ1; D ambiguous. The germline gives CDR1 GEAIGNYY, CDR2 EKD. This CDR3 has 14 amino acids.

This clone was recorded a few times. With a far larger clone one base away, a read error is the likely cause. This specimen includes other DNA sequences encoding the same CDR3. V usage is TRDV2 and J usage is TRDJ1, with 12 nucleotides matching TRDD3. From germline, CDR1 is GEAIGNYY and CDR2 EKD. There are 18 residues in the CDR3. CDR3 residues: CACDTLFTGGYHTDKLIF. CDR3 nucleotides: TGTGCCTGCGACACTCTCTTTACTGGGGGATACCACACCGATAAACTCATCTTT.

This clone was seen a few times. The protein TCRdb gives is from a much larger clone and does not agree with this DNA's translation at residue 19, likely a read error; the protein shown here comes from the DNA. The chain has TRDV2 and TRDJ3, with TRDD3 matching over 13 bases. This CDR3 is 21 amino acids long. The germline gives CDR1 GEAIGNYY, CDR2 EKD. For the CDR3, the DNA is TGTGCCTGTGACACTGGGCAACTGGGGGATACGCTCTCCTGGGACACCCGACAGGTGTTTTTC. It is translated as CACDTGQLGDTLSWDTRQVFF.

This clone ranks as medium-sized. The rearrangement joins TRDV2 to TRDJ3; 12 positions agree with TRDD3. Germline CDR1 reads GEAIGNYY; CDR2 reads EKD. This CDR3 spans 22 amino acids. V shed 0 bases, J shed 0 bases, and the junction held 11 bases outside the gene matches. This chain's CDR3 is CACDTPPLGDTQSSWDTRQMFF. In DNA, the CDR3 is TGTGCCTGTGACACCCCACCACTGGGGGATACCCAAAGCTCCTGGGACACCCGACAGATGTTTTTC.

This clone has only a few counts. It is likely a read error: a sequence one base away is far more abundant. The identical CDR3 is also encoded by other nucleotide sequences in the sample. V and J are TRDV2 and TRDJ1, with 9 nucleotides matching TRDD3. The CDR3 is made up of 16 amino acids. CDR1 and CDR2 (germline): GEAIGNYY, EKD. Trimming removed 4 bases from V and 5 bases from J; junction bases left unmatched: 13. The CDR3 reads CACERLGEGFTDKLIF. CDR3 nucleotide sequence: TGTGCCTGTGAGAGACTGGGGGAGGGATTCACTGATAAACTCATCTTT.

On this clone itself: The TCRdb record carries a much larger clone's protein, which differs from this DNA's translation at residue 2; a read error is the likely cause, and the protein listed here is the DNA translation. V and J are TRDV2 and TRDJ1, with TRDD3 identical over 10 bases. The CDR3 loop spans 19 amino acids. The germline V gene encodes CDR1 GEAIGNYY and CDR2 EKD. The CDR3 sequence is CSCDTAGLGDSLLTDKLIF. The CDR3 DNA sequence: TGTTCCTGTGACACGGCTGGGCTGGGGGATAGTCTACTTACCGATAAACTCATCTTT.

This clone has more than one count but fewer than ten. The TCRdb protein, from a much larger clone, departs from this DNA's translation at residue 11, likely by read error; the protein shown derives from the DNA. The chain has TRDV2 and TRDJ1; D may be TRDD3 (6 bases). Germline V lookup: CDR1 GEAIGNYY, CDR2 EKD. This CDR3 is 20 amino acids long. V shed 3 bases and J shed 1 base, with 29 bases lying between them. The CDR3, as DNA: TGTGCCTGTGACTTGATGTCGGCGGGGCTGGTGGATACATCCACCGATAAACTCATCTTT. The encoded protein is CACDLMSAGLVDTSTDKLIF.

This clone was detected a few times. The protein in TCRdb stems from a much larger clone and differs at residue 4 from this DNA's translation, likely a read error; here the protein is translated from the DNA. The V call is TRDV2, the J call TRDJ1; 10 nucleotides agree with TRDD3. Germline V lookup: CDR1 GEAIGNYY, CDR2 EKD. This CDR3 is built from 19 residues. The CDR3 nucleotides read TGTGCCTGTGGCACCTTGGGGGATACAAGGGAGCGAAGCACCGATAAACTCATCTTT. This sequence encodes CACGTLGDTRERSTDKLIF.